The next 10 T cell receptor beta chains were all read from a single sample in a study of blood T cells in healthy people across ages. The authors ran a second PCR of about 7 to 11 cycles using a sample-barcoded 5' primer and a J-beta primer mix. TCRdb itself ran the 5' RACE reads through MiXCR, one entry per CDR3 protein. The sample has about 1.8 million distinct CDR3 sequences; around 50% are singletons. The sequencing sample was made of blood. These receptors originate from a woman in her forties in good health.

This clonotype appeared a few times. The CDR3 coding sequence is TGCAGTGCTAGAGGCAGGGTCCCCACAGATACGCAGTATTTT. Translating gives CSARGRVPTDTQYF. V usage is TRBV20-1 and J usage is TRBJ2-3; D possibly corresponds to TRBD1 (5 bases). Germline CDR1 and CDR2: DFQATT and SNEGSKA (reference sequence). The germline V and J ends were trimmed by 1 base and 2 bases, with 10 bases remaining between them. The length of the CDR3 is 14 residues.

This clonotype was counted a few times. This sequence joins TRBV25-1 and TRBJ2-6; D is undetermined. CDR1 and CDR2 from the germline V gene are MGHDK and SYGVNS. The CDR3 totals 14 residues. Trimming stripped 4 bases from V and 2 bases from J, with 6 bases between. The CDR3 reads CASSVDAGANVLTF. CDR3 in DNA: TGTGCCAGCAGTGTCGATGCTGGGGCCAACGTCCTGACTTTC.

The V call is TRBV11-2, the J call TRBJ2-1, with 10 bases aligning to TRBD2. V lost 5 bases and J lost 0; bases outside the gene matches: 4. The CDR3 contains 16 residues. The germline gives CDR1 SGHAT, CDR2 FQNNGV. CDR3 bases: TGTGCCAGCAGCACGATAGCGGGGGGCTCCTACAATGAGCAGTTCTTC. It specifies CASSTIAGGSYNEQFF.

The V gene is TRBV7-2, the J gene TRBJ1-5; no firm D call. In germline, CDR1 is SGHTA, CDR2 FQGNSA. The CDR3 has 14 amino acids. The ends were cut back, 11 bases at V and 0 bases at J, with 14 bases in the middle. The CDR3 DNA is TGTGCCTCTCAAGGGCAGCATAGCAATCAGCCCCAGCATTTT. Translated: CASQGQHSNQPQHF.

This chain uses TRBV10-3 with TRBJ1-1; D is perhaps TRBD1 (5 bases). CDR1 and CDR2 from the germline V gene are ENHRY and SYGVKD. The CDR3 contains 14 residues. The germline V and J ends were trimmed by 4 bases and 0 bases, with 9 bases remaining between them. CDR3 amino acids: CAISAGTMNTEAFF. The CDR3 DNA sequence: TGTGCCATCAGTGCCGGGACGATGAACACTGAAGCTTTCTTT.

The V and J genes are TRBV15 and TRBJ2-1; the match to TRBD2 covers 11 bases. The J call may be in error: the DNA end matches TRBJ2-7 better. The CDR3 is 14 residues long. Germline CDR1 reads LNHNV; CDR2 reads YYDKDF (reference sequence). As DNA, the CDR3 is TGTGCCACCTCTAGCGGGGGGAGATACAATGAGCAGTACTTC. Translation gives CATSSGGRYNEQYF.

Many counts were recorded for this clonotype. V is TRBV29-1 and J is TRBJ1-2; D may be TRBD1 (5 bases). Germline V lookup: CDR1 SQVTM, CDR2 ANQGSEA. Trimming took off 6 bases at V and 4 bases at J, with 21 bases between the two ends. The CDR3 consists of 15 residues. The CDR3, as DNA: TGCAGCGTCCCTCACGGGGGAGTGGGGGTCTATGGCTACACCTTC. It specifies CSVPHGGVGVYGYTF.

V is TRBV15 and J is TRBJ1-1; D unclear. This CDR3 is built from 13 residues. Germline V CDR1 and CDR2: LNHNV, YYDKDF (reference sequence). V lost 0 bases and J lost 3, with 5 bases in between. The CDR3 reads CATSRDLDTEAFF. CDR3 DNA sequence: TGTGCCACCAGCAGAGATTTGGACACTGAAGCTTTCTTT.

The gene calls are TRBV7-2 and TRBJ2-7, with 7 bases identical to TRBD2. V lost 1 base and J lost 7; bases outside the gene matches: 10. The CDR3 totals 15 residues. Per the germline V gene, CDR1 is SGHTA and CDR2 is FQGNSA. CDR3 DNA: TGTGCCAGCAGCTTAGTGCGGGGGAAGTACAATGAGCAGTACTTC. Residues: CASSLVRGKYNEQYF.

The V and J genes are TRBV27 and TRBJ2-1, with a possible D match to TRBD2 (6 bases). Trimming took off 5 bases at V and 2 bases at J, with 13 bases between the two ends. CDR1 and CDR2 (germline): MNHEY, SMNVEV (reference sequence). The CDR3 totals 15 residues. CDR3 DNA sequence: TGTGCCAGCAGTCCTTGGGGGGTACCCTACAATGAGCAGTTCTTC. Translating it yields CASSPWGVPYNEQFF.